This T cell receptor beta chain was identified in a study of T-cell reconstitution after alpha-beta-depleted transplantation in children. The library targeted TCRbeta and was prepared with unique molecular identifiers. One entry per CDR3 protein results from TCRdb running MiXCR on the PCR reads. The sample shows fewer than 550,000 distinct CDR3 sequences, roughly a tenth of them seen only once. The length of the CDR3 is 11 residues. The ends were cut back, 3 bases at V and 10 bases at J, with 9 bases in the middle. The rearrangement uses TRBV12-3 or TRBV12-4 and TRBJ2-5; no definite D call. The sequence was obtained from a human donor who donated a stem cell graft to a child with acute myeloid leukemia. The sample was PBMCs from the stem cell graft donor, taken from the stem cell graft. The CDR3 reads CASSFRQNQYF. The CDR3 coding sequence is TGTGCCAGCAGTTTCCGGCAGAACCAGTACTTC.